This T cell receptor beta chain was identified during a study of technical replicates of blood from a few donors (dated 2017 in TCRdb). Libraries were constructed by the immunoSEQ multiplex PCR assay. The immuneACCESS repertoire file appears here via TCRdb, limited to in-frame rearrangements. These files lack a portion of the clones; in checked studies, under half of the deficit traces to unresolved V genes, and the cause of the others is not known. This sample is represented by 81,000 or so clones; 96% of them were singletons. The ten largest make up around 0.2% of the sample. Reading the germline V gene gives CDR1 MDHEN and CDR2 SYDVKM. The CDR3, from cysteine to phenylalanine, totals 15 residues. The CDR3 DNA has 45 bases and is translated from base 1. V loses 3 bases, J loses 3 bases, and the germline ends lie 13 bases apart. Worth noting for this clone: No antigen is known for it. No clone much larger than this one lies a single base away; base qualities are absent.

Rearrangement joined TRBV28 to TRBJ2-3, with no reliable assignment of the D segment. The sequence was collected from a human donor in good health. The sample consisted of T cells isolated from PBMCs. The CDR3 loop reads CASSLGPQSTDTQYF. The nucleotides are TGTGCCAGCAGTTTGGGCCCGCAGAGTACAGATACGCAGTATTTT.